The 8 T cell receptor beta chains given below trace back to one sample, sequenced in a study of T cell changes during pregnancy in multiple sclerosis. Produced via immunoSEQ multiplex PCR; TCRdb's table is partial and in-frame only. The data hold under 15,000 clones, with 70% to 90% observed a single time. Sequencing used CD8+ T cells from peripheral blood mononuclear cells, obtained in the second trimester of pregnancy. These receptors were collected from a female donor in good health, enrolled as a control in a pregnancy study.

This clone turned up a few times. The junction shows a germline mismatch at one end, possibly a read error. V and J are TRBV5-5 and TRBJ2-1; 9 positions agree with TRBD2. The CDR3 runs to 14 residues. CDR1 SGHKS and CDR2 YYEKEE come from the germline V gene (reference sequence). DNA for the CDR3: TGCGCCAGCAGCCTGGGACTAGCAGACAATGAGCAGTTCTTC. Translation: CASSLGLADNEQFF.

The chain uses TRBV7-2 and TRBJ2-1, with 7 nucleotides matching TRBD1. With V trimmed by 5 bases and J by 2 bases, 9 bases remained unmatched. Per germline, CDR1 SGHTA and CDR2 FQGNSA. This CDR3 has 16 residues. Written as DNA, the CDR3 is TGTGCCAGCAGCCCCTGGGGGCAGGGGGCCTACAATGAGCAGTTCTTC. Encoded protein: CASSPWGQGAYNEQFF. Full variable domain (outside the CDR3, taken from reference TRBV7-2 and TRBJ2-1): GAGVSQSPSNKVTEKGKDVELRCDPISGHTALYWYRQSLGQGLEFLIYFQGNSAPDKSGLPSDRFSAERTGGSVSTLTIQRTQQEDSAVYLCASSPWGQGAYNEQFFGPGTRLTVL.

The V call is TRBV15, the J call TRBJ2-3, with D perhaps TRBD2 (5 bases). The CDR3 runs to 15 residues. Germline CDR1 LNHNV, CDR2 YYDKDF (reference sequence). V lost 1 base and J 0 bases, leaving 8 bases between the germline ends. CDR3 nucleotide sequence: TGTGCCACCAGCAGAGGGCGGGCCAGCACAGATACGCAGTATTTT. Its translation: CATSRGRASTDTQYF.

The V gene is TRBV27, the J gene TRBJ2-1; 8 bases match TRBD2. The CDR3 is 15 amino acids. Germline CDR1 is MNHEY and CDR2 is SMNVEV (reference sequence). With 5 bases clipped from V and 4 bases from J, the junction kept 7 bases outside the gene matches. CDR3 coding DNA: TGTGCCAGCAGTCCTACTAGCGGAGATTACAATGAGCAGTTCTTC. Its protein product is CASSPTSGDYNEQFF.

The V and J genes are TRBV18 and TRBJ2-5; weak D call: TRBD1 (7 bases). CDR3 length equals 15 residues. Deletions cut 0 bases from V and 6 bases from J, with 14 bases between. In germline, CDR1 is KGHSH, CDR2 LQKENI. CDR3 residues: CASSPPWTGGKTQYF. CDR3 DNA: TGTGCCAGCTCACCACCGTGGACAGGCGGGAAGACCCAGTACTTC.

The chain is built from TRBV2 and TRBJ1-5; D remains ambiguous. CDR1 and CDR2 (germline): SNHLY, FYNNEI. The CDR3 length is 14 residues. V was pared by 3 bases and J by 2 bases, with 8 bases between. CDR3 sequence (DNA): TGTGCCAGCAGTGAGGGGAGGGGCAATCAGCCCCAGCATTTT. This encodes CASSEGRGNQPQHF.

The V and J genes are TRBV13 and TRBJ2-5; TRBD2 matches 9 bases. Germline CDR1 reads PRHDT; CDR2 reads FYEKMQ (reference sequence). The CDR3 loop spans 15 amino acids. V dropped 4 bases and J dropped 3; count of bases not matched to a gene: 6. CDR3 sequence reads: CASSSRTSVEETQYF. DNA of the CDR3: TGTGCCAGCAGCTCCAGGACTAGCGTCGAAGAGACCCAGTACTTC.

This clone was counted between two and nine times. As DNA, the CDR3 is TGTGCCAGCGGGACAGGAGAACCAACAGATACGCAGTATTTT. Translated: CASGTGEPTDTQYF. This rearrangement joins TRBV6-4 to TRBJ2-3, with 8 bases fitting TRBD1. With V trimmed by 8 bases and J by 3 bases, 7 bases remained unmatched. The CDR3 covers 14 residues. The V gene's germline CDR1 is MRHNA and CDR2 SNTAGT.